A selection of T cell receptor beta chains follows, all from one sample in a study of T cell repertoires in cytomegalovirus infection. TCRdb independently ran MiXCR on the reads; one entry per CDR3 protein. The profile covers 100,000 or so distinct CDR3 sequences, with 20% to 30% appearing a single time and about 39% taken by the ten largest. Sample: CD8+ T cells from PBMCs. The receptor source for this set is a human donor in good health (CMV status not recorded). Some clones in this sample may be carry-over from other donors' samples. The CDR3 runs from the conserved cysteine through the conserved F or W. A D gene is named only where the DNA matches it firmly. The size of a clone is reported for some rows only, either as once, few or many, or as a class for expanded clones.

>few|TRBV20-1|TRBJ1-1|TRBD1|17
TGCAGTGCTAGAGTACTTTTTACAGGGGGCGCGGACGCTGAAGCTTTCTTT
CSARVLFTGGADAEAFF
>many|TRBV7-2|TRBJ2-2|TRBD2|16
TGTGCCAGCAGCTCCCTTAGCGGGAGCGTGACCGGGGAGCTGTTTTTT
CASSSLSGSVTGELFF
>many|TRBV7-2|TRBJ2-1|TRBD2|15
TGTGCCAGCAGCCCTCACCCTAGCGGGAGTACTGAGCAGTTCTTC
CASSPHPSGSTEQFF
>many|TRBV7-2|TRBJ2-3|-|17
TGTGCCAGCAGCCTCCAGGGGGGGGTGTTCCTAGGAGATACGCAGTATTTT
CASSLQGGVFLGDTQYF
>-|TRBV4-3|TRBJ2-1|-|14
TGCGCCAGCAGCCAAGACGGGGCTAGGAATGAGCAGTTCTTC
CASSQDGARNEQFF
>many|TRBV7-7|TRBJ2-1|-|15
TGTGCTAGCAGTATGACTACGAGCTCCTACAATGAGCAGTTCTTC
CASSMTTSSYNEQFF
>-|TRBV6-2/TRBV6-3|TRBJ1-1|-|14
TGTGCCAGCAGTTACAAAGACATGAACACTGAAGCTTTCTTT
CASSYKDMNTEAFF
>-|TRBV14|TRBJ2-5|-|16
TGTGCCAGCAGCCTTCGGGACATTCGATCGGGGGAGACCCAGTACTTC
CASSLRDIRSGETQYF
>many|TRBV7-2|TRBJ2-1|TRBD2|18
TGTGCCAGCAGCTTAGCCCTAGCGGGATTCGTAACACACAATGAGCAGTTCTTC
CASSLALAGFVTHNEQFF
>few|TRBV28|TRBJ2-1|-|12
TGTGCCACCCGTGGGCTCTACAATGAGCAGTTCTTC
CATRGLYNEQFF
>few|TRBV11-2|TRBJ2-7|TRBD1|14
TGTGCCAGCACTAACCGGGACAGGGAATATCAGCAGTACTTC
CASTNRDREYQQYF
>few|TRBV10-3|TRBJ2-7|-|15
TGTGCCATCAGTGAGTCGACACCGTCTAACTACGAGCAGTACTTC
CAISESTPSNYEQYF
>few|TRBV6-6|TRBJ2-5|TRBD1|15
TGTGCCAGCAGCAAGGAGGGACAGGCCTCAGCAACCCAGTACTTC
CASSKEGQASATQYF
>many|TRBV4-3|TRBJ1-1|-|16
TGCGCCAGCAGCCAAGATAAGGTATGGGTGAACACTGAAGCTTTCTTT
CASSQDKVWVNTEAFF
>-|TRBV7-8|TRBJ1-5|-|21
TGTGCCAGCAGCCCACACCTCAGGGAGCCCGGTTCCGACGAAGTCGATCAGCCCCAGCATTTT
CASSPHLREPGSDEVDQPQHF
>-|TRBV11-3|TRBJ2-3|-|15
TGTGCCAGCAGCTTAAGGTCTGGCCCGACAGATACGCAGTATTTT
CASSLRSGPTDTQYF
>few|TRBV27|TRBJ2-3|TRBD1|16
TGTGCCAGCAGTTTTAAGGGGGCGGTTAGCACAGATACGCAGTATTTT
CASSFKGAVSTDTQYF
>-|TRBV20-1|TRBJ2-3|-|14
TGCAGTGCCCCGGACAAAAGCCTCACAGATACGCAGTATTTT
CSAPDKSLTDTQYF
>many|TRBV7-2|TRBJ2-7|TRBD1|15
TGTGCCAGCAGCTTAGGGGCAGGGGGATTCTACGAGCAGTACTTC
CASSLGAGGFYEQYF
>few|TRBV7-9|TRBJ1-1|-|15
TGTGCCAGCCAGACAGAAGGGAATGTTTTGTCTGAAGCTTTCTTT
CASQTEGNVLSEAFF
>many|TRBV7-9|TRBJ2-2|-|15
TGTGCCAGCAGCTCCAGGGGGGACGACACCGGGGAGCTGTTTTTT
CASSSRGDDTGELFF
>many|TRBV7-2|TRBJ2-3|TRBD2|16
TGTGCCAGCAGCCCCATAGCGGGGGAGAGCACAGATACGCAGTATTTT
CASSPIAGESTDTQYF
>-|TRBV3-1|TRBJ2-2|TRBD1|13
TGTGCCAGCAGCCAAGGACAGGGTGGGGAGCTGTTTTTT
CASSQGQGGELFF
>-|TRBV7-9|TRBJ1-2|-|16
TGTGCCAGCAGCTTATCCACGACCGCTTCTAACTATGGCTACACCTTC
CASSLSTTASNYGYTF
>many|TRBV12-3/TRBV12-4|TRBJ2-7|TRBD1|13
TGTGCCAGCAGCCTGGGACAGATCTACGAGCAGTACTTC
CASSLGQIYEQYF
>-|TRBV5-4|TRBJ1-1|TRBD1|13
TGTGCCAGCGAGGACAGGTCGAGGGCTGAAGCTTTCTTT
CASEDRSRAEAFF
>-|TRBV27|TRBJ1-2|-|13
TGTGCCAACAGTCTCACCATTAACTATGGCTACACCTTC
CANSLTINYGYTF
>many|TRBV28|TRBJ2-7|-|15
TGTGCCAGCAGTACCCCCCAGGGAGGGGGCTACGAGCAGTACTTC
CASSTPQGGGYEQYF
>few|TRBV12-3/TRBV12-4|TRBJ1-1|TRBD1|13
TGTGCCAGCACGGGACAGGGGAACACTGAAGCTTTCTTT
CASTGQGNTEAFF
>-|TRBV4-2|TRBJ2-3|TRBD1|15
TGTGCCAGCAGCCCCCGGGACAGGAGCACAGATACGCAGTATTTT
CASSPRDRSTDTQYF
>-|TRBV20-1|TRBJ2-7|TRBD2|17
TGCAGTGCTAGAGATCCTGCTTGGGGACTAGCGGAGGGCGAGCAGTACTTC
CSARDPAWGLAEGEQYF
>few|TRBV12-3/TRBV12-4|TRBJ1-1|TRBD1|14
TGTGCCAGCAGTGCCGCAGGGGGAGGCACTGAAGCTTTCTTT
CASSAAGGGTEAFF
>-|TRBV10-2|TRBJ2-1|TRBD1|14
TGCGCCAGCAGTGAGGGGACAGTCTACAATGAGCAGTTCTTC
CASSEGTVYNEQFF
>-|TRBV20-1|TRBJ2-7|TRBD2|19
TGCAGTGCTAGACCCTACCTGACTAGCGGGAGGGCCGCCCGATACGAGCAGTACTTC
CSARPYLTSGRAARYEQYF
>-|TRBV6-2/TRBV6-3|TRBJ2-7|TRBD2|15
TGTGCCAGCAGTGATGGGACTAGTCCCCCCTACGAGCAGTACTTC
CASSDGTSPPYEQYF
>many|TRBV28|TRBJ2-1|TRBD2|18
TGTGCCAGCATCCAAGATTGGCTAGCGGGGGGTCTGCCCAATGAGCAGTTCTTC
CASIQDWLAGGLPNEQFF
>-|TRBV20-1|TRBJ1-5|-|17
TGCAGTGCTAGAGGCGAAGGAGGGAAAAGCGGCAATCAGCCCCAGCATTTT
CSARGEGGKSGNQPQHF